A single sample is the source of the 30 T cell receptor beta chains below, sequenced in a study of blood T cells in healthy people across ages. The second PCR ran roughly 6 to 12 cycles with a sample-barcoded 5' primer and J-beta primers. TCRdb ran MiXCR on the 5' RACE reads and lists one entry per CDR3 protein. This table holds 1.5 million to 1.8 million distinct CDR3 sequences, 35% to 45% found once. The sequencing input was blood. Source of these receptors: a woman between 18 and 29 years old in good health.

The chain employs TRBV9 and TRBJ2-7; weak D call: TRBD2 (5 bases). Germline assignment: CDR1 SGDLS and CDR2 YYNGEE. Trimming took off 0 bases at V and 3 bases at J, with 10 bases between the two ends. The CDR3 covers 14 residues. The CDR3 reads CASSVGLGIYEQYF. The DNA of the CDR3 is TGTGCCAGCAGCGTAGGGCTCGGGATCTACGAGCAGTACTTC.

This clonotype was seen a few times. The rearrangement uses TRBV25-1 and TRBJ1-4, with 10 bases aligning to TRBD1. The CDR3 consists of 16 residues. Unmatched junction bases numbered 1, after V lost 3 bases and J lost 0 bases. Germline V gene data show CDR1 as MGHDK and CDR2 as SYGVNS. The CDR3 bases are TGTGCCAGCAGTGATGGACAGGGGGCAACTAATGAAAAACTGTTTTTT. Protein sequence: CASSDGQGATNEKLFF.

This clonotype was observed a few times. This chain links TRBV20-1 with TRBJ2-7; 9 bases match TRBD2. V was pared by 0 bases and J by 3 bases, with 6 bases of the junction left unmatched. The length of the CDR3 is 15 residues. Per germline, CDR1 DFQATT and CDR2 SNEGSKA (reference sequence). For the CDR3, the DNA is TGCAGTGCTAGAGATTACGGCGGGAGGGTCTACGAGCAGTACTTC. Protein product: CSARDYGGRVYEQYF.

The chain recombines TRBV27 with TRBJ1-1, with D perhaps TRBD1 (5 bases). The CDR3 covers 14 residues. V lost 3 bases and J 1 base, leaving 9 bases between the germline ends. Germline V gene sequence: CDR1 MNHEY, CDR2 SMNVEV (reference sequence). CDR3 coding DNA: TGTGCCAGCAGTTTGGGGCATCCGAACACTGAAGCTTTCTTT. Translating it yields CASSLGHPNTEAFF.

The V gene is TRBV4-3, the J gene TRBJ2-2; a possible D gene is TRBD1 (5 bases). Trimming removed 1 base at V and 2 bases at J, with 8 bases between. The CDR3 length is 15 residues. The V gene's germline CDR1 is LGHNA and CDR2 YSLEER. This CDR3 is CASSQGTLNTGELFF. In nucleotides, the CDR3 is TGCGCCAGCAGCCAAGGGACACTTAACACCGGGGAGCTGTTTTTT.

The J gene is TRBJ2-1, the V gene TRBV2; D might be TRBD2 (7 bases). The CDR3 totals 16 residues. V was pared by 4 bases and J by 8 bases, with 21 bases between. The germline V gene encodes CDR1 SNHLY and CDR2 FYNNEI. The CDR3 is CASSAPRGGQYYEQFF. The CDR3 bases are TGTGCCAGCAGTGCCCCGAGGGGGGGGCAGTACTATGAGCAGTTCTTC.

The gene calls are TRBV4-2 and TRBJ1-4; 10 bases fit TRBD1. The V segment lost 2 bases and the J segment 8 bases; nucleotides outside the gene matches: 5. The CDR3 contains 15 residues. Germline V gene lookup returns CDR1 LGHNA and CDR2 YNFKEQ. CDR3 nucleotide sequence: TGTGCCAGCAGCCAAAGGGACAGGGGACGAGAAAAACTGTTTTTT. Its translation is CASSQRDRGREKLFF.

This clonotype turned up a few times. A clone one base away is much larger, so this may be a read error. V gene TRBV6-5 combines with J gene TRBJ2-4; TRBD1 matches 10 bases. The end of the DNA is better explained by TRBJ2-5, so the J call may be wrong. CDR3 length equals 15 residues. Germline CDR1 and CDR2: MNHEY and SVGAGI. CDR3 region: CASSYATGGAETQYF. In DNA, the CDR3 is TGTGCCAGCAGTTACGCGACAGGGGGCGCAGAGACCCAGTACTTC.

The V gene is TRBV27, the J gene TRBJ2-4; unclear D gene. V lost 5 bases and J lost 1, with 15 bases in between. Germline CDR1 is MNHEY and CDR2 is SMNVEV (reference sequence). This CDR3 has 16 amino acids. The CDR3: CASSPSAIGAKNIQYF. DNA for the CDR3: TGTGCCAGCAGTCCTTCAGCGATTGGGGCCAAAAACATTCAGTACTTC.

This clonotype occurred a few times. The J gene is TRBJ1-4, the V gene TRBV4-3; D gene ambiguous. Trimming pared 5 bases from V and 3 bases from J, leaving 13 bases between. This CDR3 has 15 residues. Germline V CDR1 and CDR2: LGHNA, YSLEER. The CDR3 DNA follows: TGCGCCAGCAGCAGAGGGATGGCCTCTAATGAAAAACTGTTTTTT. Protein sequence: CASSRGMASNEKLFF.

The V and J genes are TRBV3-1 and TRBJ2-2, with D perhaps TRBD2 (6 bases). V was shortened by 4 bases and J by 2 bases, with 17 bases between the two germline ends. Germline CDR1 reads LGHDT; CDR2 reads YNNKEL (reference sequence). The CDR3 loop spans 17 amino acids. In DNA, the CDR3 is TGTGCCAGCAGCCTCCCAGGAGGGAGGCCCAACACCGGGGAGCTGTTTTTT. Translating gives CASSLPGGRPNTGELFF.

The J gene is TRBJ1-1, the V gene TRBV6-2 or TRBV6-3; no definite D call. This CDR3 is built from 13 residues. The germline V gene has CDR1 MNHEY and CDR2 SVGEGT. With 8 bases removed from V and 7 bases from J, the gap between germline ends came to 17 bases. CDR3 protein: CASFRSGRGEAFF. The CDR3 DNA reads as TGTGCCAGCTTCCGGTCGGGTCGCGGTGAAGCTTTCTTT.

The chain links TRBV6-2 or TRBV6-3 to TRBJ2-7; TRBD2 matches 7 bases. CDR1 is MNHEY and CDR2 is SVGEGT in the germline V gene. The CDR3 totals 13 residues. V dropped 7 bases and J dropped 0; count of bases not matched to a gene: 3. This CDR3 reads CASKRGNSYEQYF. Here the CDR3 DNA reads TGTGCCAGCAAGCGGGGCAACTCCTACGAGCAGTACTTC.

CDR3: CASSQVSSVNTQYF. CDR3 nucleotides: TGCGCCAGCAGCCAAGTTTCTAGCGTAAATACGCAGTATTTT. The chain joins TRBV4-3 to TRBJ2-3; D is perhaps TRBD2 (6 bases). Germline assignment: CDR1 LGHNA and CDR2 YSLEER. The length of the CDR3 is 14 residues. V shed 1 base and J shed 7 bases, with 12 bases lying between them.

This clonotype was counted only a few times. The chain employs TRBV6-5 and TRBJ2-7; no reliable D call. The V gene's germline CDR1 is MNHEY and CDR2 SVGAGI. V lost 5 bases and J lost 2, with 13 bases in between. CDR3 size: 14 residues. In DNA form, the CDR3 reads TGTGCCAGCAGTATGACGGGTATTACCTACGAGCAGTACTTC. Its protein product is CASSMTGITYEQYF.

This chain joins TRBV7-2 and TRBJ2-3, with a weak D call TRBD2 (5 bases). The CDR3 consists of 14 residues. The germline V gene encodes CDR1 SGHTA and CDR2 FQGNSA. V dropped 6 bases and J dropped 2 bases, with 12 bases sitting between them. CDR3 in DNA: TGTGCCAGCAGTGACGGGGTTACCACAGATACGCAGTATTTT. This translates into CASSDGVTTDTQYF.

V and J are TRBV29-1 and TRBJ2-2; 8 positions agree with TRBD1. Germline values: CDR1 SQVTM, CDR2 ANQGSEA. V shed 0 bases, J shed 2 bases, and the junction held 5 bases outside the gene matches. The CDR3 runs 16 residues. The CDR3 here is CSVEDRGQGNTGELFF. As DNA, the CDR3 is TGCAGCGTTGAAGATCGTGGACAGGGAAACACCGGGGAGCTGTTTTTT.

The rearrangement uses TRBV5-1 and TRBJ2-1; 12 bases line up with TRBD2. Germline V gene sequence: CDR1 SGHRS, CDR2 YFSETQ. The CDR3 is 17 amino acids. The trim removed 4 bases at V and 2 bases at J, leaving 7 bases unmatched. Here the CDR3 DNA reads TGCGCCAGCAGCCCAAAACTAGCGGGGGGCCCCTACAATGAGCAGTTCTTC. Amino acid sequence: CASSPKLAGGPYNEQFF.

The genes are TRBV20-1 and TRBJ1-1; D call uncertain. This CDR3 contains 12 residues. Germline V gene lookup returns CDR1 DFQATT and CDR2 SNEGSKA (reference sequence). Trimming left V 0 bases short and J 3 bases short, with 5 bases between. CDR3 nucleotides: TGCAGTGCTAGAGAACACGACACTGAAGCTTTCTTT. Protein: CSAREHDTEAFF.

Here the CDR3 DNA reads TGCGCCAGCAGCCAAGATTCTCCGGGACTAGCGGGAGATCAGTTCTTC. Amino acid sequence: CASSQDSPGLAGDQFF. The chain carries TRBV4-1 and TRBJ2-1; 14 bases line up with TRBD2. The CDR3 covers 16 residues. The J segment lost 13 bases and the V segment lost 0 bases, leaving 8 bases of the junction unmatched. The germline V gene has CDR1 MGHRA and CDR2 YSYEKL.

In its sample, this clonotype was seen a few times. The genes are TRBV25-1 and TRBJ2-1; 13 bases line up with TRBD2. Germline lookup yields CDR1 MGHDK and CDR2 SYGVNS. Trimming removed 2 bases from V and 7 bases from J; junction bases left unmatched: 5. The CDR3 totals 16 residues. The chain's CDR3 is CASSEGTSGIGNEQFF. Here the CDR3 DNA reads TGTGCCAGCAGTGAAGGGACTAGCGGGATAGGAAATGAGCAGTTCTTC.

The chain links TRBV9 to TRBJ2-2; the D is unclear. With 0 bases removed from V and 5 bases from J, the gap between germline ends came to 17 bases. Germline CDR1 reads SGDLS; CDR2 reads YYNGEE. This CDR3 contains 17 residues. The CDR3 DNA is TGTGCCAGCAGCGTAGGCGTTAGTCCCTCGGAGACCGGGGAGCTGTTTTTT. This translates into CASSVGVSPSETGELFF.

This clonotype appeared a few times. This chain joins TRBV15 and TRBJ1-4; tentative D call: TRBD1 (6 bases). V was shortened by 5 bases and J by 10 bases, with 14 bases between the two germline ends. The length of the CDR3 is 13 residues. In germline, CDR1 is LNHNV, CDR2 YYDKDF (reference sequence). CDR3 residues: CATSGQGLAKLFF. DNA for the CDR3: TGTGCCACCAGCGGCCAGGGGCTAGCAAAACTGTTTTTT.

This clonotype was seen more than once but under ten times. CDR3 sequence reads: CASSYSAEVGNEQFF. In DNA form, the CDR3 reads TGTGCCAGCAGTTACTCCGCGGAAGTTGGCAACGAGCAGTTCTTC. The gene calls are TRBV6-2 or TRBV6-3 and TRBJ2-1; D is unclear. The CDR3 is 15 amino acids. V was cut by 0 bases and J by 10 bases, with 16 bases left in between. The germline V gene has CDR1 MNHEY and CDR2 SVGEGT.

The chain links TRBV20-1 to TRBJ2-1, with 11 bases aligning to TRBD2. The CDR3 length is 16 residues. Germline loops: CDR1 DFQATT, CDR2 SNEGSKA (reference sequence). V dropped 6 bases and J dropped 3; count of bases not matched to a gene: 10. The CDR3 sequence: CSAGRLLAGDYNEQFF. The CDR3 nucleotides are TGCAGTGCCGGGCGATTACTAGCGGGGGACTACAATGAGCAGTTCTTC.

CDR3 nucleotides: TGCGCCAGCAGCTTGGGAGGCGGAAATAATTCACCCCTCCACTTT. Its protein is CASSLGGGNNSPLHF. The chain joins TRBV5-1 to TRBJ1-6; D gene ambiguous. The germline V and J ends were trimmed by 0 bases and 5 bases, with 9 bases remaining between them. Germline V gene sequence: CDR1 SGHRS, CDR2 YFSETQ. This CDR3 has 15 residues.

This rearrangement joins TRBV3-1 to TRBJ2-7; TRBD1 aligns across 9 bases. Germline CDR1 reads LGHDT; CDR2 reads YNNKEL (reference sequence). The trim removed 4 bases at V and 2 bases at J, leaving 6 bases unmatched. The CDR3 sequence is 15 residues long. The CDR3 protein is CASSRSGQGPYEQYF. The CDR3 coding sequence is TGTGCCAGCAGCCGCTCGGGACAGGGACCCTACGAGCAGTACTTC.

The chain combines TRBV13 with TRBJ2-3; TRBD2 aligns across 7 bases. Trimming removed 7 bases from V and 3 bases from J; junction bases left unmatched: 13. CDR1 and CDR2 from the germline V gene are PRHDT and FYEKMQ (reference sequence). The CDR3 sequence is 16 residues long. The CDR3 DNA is TGTGCCAGCATGATAAAGGGCGGGGGTGGAACAGATACGCAGTATTTT. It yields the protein CASMIKGGGGTDTQYF.

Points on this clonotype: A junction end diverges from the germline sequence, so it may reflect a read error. The chain's CDR3 is CSAPGTSGDNEQFF. DNA for the CDR3: TGCAGTGCACCCGGGACTAGCGGGGACAATGAGCAGTTCTTT. The chain combines TRBV20-1 with TRBJ2-1; 13 bases fit TRBD2. This CDR3 has 14 residues. CDR1 DFQATT and CDR2 SNEGSKA come from the germline V gene (reference sequence).

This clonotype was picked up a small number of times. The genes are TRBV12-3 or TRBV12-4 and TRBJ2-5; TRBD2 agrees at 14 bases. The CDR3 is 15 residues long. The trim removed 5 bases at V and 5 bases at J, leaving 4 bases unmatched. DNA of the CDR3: TGTGCCAGCAGTCCTGGGACTAGCGGGGGCGAGACCCAGTACTTC. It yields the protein CASSPGTSGGETQYF.